This T cell receptor beta chain is drawn from a study of blood T cell repertoires in COVID-19. Only in-frame clones appear in the TCRdb table, and some are missing; sequencing was by immunoSEQ multiplex PCR. The sample has almost 350,000 clones; approximately 90% are singletons. Germline CDR1 reads MNHEY; CDR2 reads SVGAGI. The germline V and J ends were trimmed by 8 bases and 6 bases, with 11 bases remaining between them. CDR3 length: 11 residues. Sequences were obtained from peripheral blood. J is TRBJ2-7 and V is TRBV6-5; D possibly corresponds to TRBD2 (5 bases). The TCR comes from a woman aged 60-75 years with COVID-19, enrolled during active disease. As DNA, the CDR3 is TGTGCCAGCCTCCGGGGATGCGAGCAGTACTTC. It translates to CASLRGCEQYF.